The TCR beta chain under discussion was sequenced for a study of shared clonotypes between healthy human individuals. The V gene end was trimmed by 3 bases and the J gene end by 7 bases; junction bases not matched to a gene: 5. The CDR3 runs 14 residues. CDR1 is MGHDK and CDR2 is SYGVNS in the germline V gene. This clone has only one observation. This may come from a read error, since a much larger clone is one base off. Other DNA variants within this sample encode the same CDR3. Libraries were prepared by immunoSEQ multiplex PCR; TCRdb keeps only in-frame clonotypes and omits some of them. The sample records under 600,000 clones, 75% to 80% being singletons.

This sequence joins TRBV25-1 and TRBJ1-4; TRBD1 matches 7 bases. The sequence was obtained from a woman aged 40 to 55 in good health. Some clones in this sample may be carry-over from other donors' samples. The sequencing sample was made of PBMCs. The DNA for the CDR3 is TGTGCCAGCAGTGAGACAGGGATCGGTGAAAAACTGTTTTTT. Its protein is CASSETGIGEKLFF.